Shown below are 15 T cell receptor beta chains from a single sample sequenced in a study of T cell repertoires in cytomegalovirus infection. TCRdb re-called the reads with MiXCR, one entry per CDR3 protein. The sample consists of about 740,000 distinct CDR3 sequences, roughly a third of them appearing once. Sequencing used PBMCs. The origin of the receptors is a human donor in good health (CMV status not recorded). Some clones in this sample may be carry-over from other donors' samples.

The chain employs TRBV6-6 and TRBJ2-3; D may be TRBD1 (6 bases). The V gene lost 0 bases and the J gene lost 2 bases, with 12 bases spanning the gap. This CDR3 has 16 amino acids. Per germline, CDR1 MNHNY and CDR2 SVGAGI (reference sequence). CDR3 nucleotide sequence: TGTGCCAGCAGTTACTCGTCAGGGGTGAACACAGATACGCAGTATTTT. It specifies CASSYSSGVNTDTQYF.

The chain combines TRBV29-1 with TRBJ2-2; 7 positions match TRBD2. The CDR3 is made up of 14 amino acids. Germline V CDR1 and CDR2: SQVTM, ANQGSEA. V was clipped by 4 bases and J by 2 bases; unmatched bases: 4. CDR3 nucleotide sequence: TGCAGCGTTGTTCGGGGGGTCAACACCGGGGAGCTGTTTTTT. This codes for CSVVRGVNTGELFF.

About this clonotype itself: One end of the junction fails to match germline, which may point to a read error. The chain combines TRBV19 with TRBJ2-4; the D gene is possibly TRBD2 (5 bases). Germline CDR1 LNHDA, CDR2 SQIVND (reference sequence). This CDR3 is built from 13 residues. CDR3 loop: CAISMARGNIQYF. The CDR3 DNA reads as TGTGCCATTAGTATGGCCCGGGGTAACATTCAGTACTTC.

This clonotype has only a few counts. The genes are TRBV19 and TRBJ1-3; possible D gene TRBD1, 5 bases. This CDR3 spans 15 amino acids. Trimming left V 6 bases short and J 0 bases short, with 12 bases between. Germline V lookup: CDR1 LNHDA, CDR2 SQIVND (reference sequence). For the CDR3, the DNA is TGTGCCAGTAGGCTCGACAGATACTCTGGAAACACCATATATTTT. Protein: CASRLDRYSGNTIYF. Using reference TRBV19 and TRBJ1-3 for the parts outside the CDR3, the full variable domain is DGGITQSPKYLFRKEGQNVTLSCEQNLNHDAMYWYRQDPGQGLRLIYYSQIVNDFQKGDIAEGYSVSREKKESFPLTVTSAQKNPTAFYLCASRLDRYSGNTIYFGEGSWLTVV.

J is TRBJ1-1 and V is TRBV28; a weak D match, TRBD1 (5 bases). The length of the CDR3 is 16 residues. V lost 2 bases and J lost 0, with 13 bases in between. Germline V gene data show CDR1 as MDHEN and CDR2 as SYDVKM. The CDR3 loop is CASSLRGRGMNTEAFF. DNA for the CDR3: TGTGCCAGCAGTTTAAGAGGACGGGGCATGAACACTGAAGCTTTCTTT.

The rearrangement joins TRBV7-9 to TRBJ2-2; TRBD2 matches 10 bases. This CDR3 comprises 16 residues. J lost 7 bases, V lost 2 bases, and 7 bases had no gene match. CDR1 is SEHNR and CDR2 is FQNEAQ in the germline V gene (reference sequence). The DNA of the CDR3 is TGTGCCAGCAGCTTAAGAGCGGGAGGGCGAAACGGGGAGCTGTTTTTT. The encoded protein is CASSLRAGGRNGELFF.

In DNA form, the CDR3 reads TGTGCCAGCAGTTTTCGGAACCTGGCAGGCACGATCGAGCAGTACTTC. It codes for CASSFRNLAGTIEQYF. V and J are TRBV28 and TRBJ2-7, with no clear D. CDR1 is MDHEN and CDR2 is SYDVKM in the germline V gene. Trimming stripped 3 bases from V and 6 bases from J, with 21 bases between. This CDR3 contains 16 residues.

This clonotype was seen more than once but under ten times. CDR3 amino acids: CASSARSIRPSRGYYEQYF. The DNA for the CDR3 is TGTGCCAGCAGCGCCCGCAGTATACGTCCATCCAGGGGATACTACGAGCAGTACTTC. The chain employs TRBV7-6 and TRBJ2-7; the D gene is possibly TRBD1 (6 bases). There are 19 residues in the CDR3. Between the trimmed V and J ends, which lost 5 bases and 3 bases, there was a span of 29 bases. Germline V lookup: CDR1 SGHVS, CDR2 FNYEAQ.

J is TRBJ2-1 and V is TRBV28; 8 bases are shared with TRBD1. CDR1 and CDR2 (germline): MDHEN, SYDVKM. J was trimmed by 9 bases and V by 7 bases; bases with no gene match: 11. The CDR3 covers 14 residues. The CDR3 sequence: CASNPMDRVGEQFF. In DNA, the CDR3 is TGTGCCAGCAACCCGATGGACAGGGTTGGTGAGCAGTTCTTC.

This clonotype was counted between two and nine times. This sequence joins TRBV20-1 and TRBJ2-7; D possibly corresponds to TRBD1 (6 bases). The germline V gene has CDR1 DFQATT and CDR2 SNEGSKA (reference sequence). The CDR3 loop spans 13 amino acids. Trimming left V 3 bases short and J 3 bases short, with 12 bases between. The CDR3 reads CSARDRPNYEQYF. CDR3 DNA sequence: TGCAGTGCTAGGGACAGACCAAACTACGAGCAGTACTTC.

This clonotype was observed a few times. The V and J genes are TRBV7-9 and TRBJ1-2, with D possibly TRBD1 on 5 matching bases. With 7 bases removed from V and 3 bases from J, the gap between germline ends came to 15 bases. This CDR3 is built from 14 residues. Germline assignment: CDR1 SEHNR and CDR2 FQNEAQ (reference sequence). CDR3 residues: CASTRDGGDYGYTF. CDR3 DNA sequence: TGTGCCAGCACCCGGGACGGAGGAGACTATGGCTACACCTTC.

The chain uses TRBV5-4 and TRBJ2-5; D gene uncertain. Per germline, CDR1 SGHNT and CDR2 YYREEE (reference sequence). The CDR3 consists of 14 residues. Trimming removed 2 bases from V and 3 bases from J, with 11 bases in between. The CDR3 region is CASSFTYGEETQYF. The CDR3 nucleotides read TGTGCCAGCAGCTTTACTTACGGTGAAGAGACCCAGTACTTC.

This clonotype was picked up many times. This rearrangement joins TRBV4-1 to TRBJ2-1; D unclear. The germline CDR1 and CDR2 sequences are MGHRA and YSYEKL. The V and J ends lost 1 base and 0 bases respectively, with 4 bases between them. The CDR3 is 14 residues long. The CDR3 DNA sequence: TGCGCCAGCAGCCAAGTCGGCTCCTACAATGAGCAGTTCTTC. Its protein is CASSQVGSYNEQFF.

The V call is TRBV28, the J call TRBJ2-7, with 9 bases that match TRBD2. This CDR3 comprises 14 residues. The ends lost 6 bases at V and 0 bases at J; junction bases unmatched: 3. CDR1 is MDHEN, CDR2 SYDVKM, per germline. For the CDR3, the DNA is TGTGCCAGCAGACTAGCGGGTGACTCCTACGAGCAGTACTTC. The encoded protein is CASRLAGDSYEQYF.

This clonotype was found a few times. The V call is TRBV12-3 or TRBV12-4, the J call TRBJ1-2, with 8 bases that match TRBD1. This CDR3 has 14 residues. V gave up 6 bases and J gave up 6 bases; unmatched junction bases: 9. For the CDR3, the DNA is TGTGCCAGCAGCCTCGAGGCAGGGGGCAATGGCTACACCTTC. It encodes CASSLEAGGNGYTF.